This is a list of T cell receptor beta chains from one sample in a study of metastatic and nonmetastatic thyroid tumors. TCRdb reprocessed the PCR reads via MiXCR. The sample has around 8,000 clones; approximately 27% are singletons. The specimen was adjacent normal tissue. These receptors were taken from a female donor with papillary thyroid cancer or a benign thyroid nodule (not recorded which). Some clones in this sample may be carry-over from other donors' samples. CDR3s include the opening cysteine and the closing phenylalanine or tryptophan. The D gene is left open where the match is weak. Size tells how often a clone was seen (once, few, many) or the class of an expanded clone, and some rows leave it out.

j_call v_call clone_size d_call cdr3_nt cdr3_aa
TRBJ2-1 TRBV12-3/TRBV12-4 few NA TGTGCCAGCAGTTTAATCCGTCACTACAATGAGCAGTTCTTC CASSLIRHYNEQFF
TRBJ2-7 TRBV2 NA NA TGTGCCAGCACTCTCACCGCCTACGAGCAGTACTTC CASTLTAYEQYF
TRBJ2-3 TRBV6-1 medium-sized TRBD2 TGTGCCAGCAAAAAGCGGGGGGCAGATACGCAGTATTTT CASKKRGADTQYF
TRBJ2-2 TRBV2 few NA TGTGCCAGCAGCTACACCGACACCGGGGAGCTGTTTTTT CASSYTDTGELFF
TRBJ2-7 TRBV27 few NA TGTGCCAGCAGTTGGGGCCGGGGCTACGAGCAGTACTTC CASSWGRGYEQYF
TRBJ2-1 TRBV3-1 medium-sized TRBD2 TGTGCCAGCAGCCAAGGTTGGACTAGCGGCGAGCAGTTCTTC CASSQGWTSGEQFF
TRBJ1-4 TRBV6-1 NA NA TGTGCCAGCGGTGATGAAACCGCAACTAATGAAAAACTGTTTTTT CASGDETATNEKLFF
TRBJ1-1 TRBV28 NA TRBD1 TGTGCCAGCAGCCCGGACAGGGTTGGCACTGAAGCTTTCTTT CASSPDRVGTEAFF
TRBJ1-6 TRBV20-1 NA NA TGCAGTGCTAGAGATCCGCGGCAGGAGAATTCACCCCTCCACTTT CSARDPRQENSPLHF
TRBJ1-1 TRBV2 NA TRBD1 TGTGCCAGTAGGGACAGGGGGATTATGAACACTGAAGCTTTCTTT CASRDRGIMNTEAFF
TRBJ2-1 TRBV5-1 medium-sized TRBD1 TGCGCCAGCAGCTTGGGGGACAGGGAAGTACGTGAGCAGTTCTTC CASSLGDREVREQFF
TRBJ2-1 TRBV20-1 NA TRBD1 TGCAGTGCTAGTCCGGGACAGGGGGCGTTCGATGAGCAGTTCTTC CSASPGQGAFDEQFF
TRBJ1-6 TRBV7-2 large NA TGTGCCAGCAGCTTTCCAAAGGAAGGCTCCTATAATTCACCCCTCCACTTT CASSFPKEGSYNSPLHF
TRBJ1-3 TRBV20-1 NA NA TGCAGTGCGTGGTTCGGGGACCGAAACACCATATATTTT CSAWFGDRNTIYF
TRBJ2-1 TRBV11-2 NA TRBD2 TGTGCCAGCAGCTTATTAGCGGGGGGGACCTACAATGAGCAGTTCTTC CASSLLAGGTYNEQFF
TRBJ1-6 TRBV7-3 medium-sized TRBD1 TGTGCCAGCAGCTTAAACAGGGGATGGAATTCACCCCTCCACTTT CASSLNRGWNSPLHF
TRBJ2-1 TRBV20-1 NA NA TGCAGTGCTAGAGGGCTACGAGGCTACAATGAGCAGTTCTTC CSARGLRGYNEQFF
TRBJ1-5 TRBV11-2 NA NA TGTGCCAGCAGCTTAGATCGGGCCGGAAAGGAGGATCAGCCCCAGCATTTT CASSLDRAGKEDQPQHF
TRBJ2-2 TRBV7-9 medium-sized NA TGTGCCAGCAGCTCCCCAGGGGTCGGGAACACCGGGGAGCTGTTTTTT CASSSPGVGNTGELFF
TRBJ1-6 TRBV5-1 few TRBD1 TGCGCCAGCAGCTGGACAGGGTTGGGCTCACCCCTCCACTTT CASSWTGLGSPLHF
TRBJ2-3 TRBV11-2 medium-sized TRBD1 TGTGCCAGCAGCTTGGGGGACAGGGACGCAGATACGCAGTATTTT CASSLGDRDADTQYF
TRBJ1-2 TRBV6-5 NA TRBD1 TGTGCCAGCAGTTCCGACAGGGTTCCTAACTATGGCTACACCTTC CASSSDRVPNYGYTF
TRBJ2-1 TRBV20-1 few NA TGCAGTGCTATTTCCGGGACCACATCTTCCTACAATGAGCAGTTCTTC CSAISGTTSSYNEQFF
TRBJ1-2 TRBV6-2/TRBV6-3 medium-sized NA TGTGCCAGCAGTTACAGATGGAGTGGCTACACCTTC CASSYRWSGYTF
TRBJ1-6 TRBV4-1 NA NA TGCGCCAGCAGCCCGCGACAGCTCTTAACTCATGATTCACCCCTCCACTTT CASSPRQLLTHDSPLHF
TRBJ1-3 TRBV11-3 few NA TGTGCCAGCAGCGGCCGAGTAGGAGGAAACACCATATATTTT CASSGRVGGNTIYF
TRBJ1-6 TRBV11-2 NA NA TGTGCCAGCAGCTTAGGCAGGGGTGGAAATTCACCCCTCCACTTT CASSLGRGGNSPLHF
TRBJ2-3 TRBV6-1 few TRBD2 TGTGCCAGCAGTGAACGGGGGGTTGAAGATACGCAGTATTTT CASSERGVEDTQYF
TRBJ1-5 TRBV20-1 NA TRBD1 TGCAGTGCTAGGAGACAGGGGAATCAGCCCCAGCATTTT CSARRQGNQPQHF
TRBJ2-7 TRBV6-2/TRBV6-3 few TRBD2 TGTGCCAGCAGTTACTCGCGTCCGGCGGGGGGGCCTAACGAGCAGTACTTC CASSYSRPAGGPNEQYF
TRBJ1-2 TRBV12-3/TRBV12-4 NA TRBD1 TGTGCCAGCAGCGGGACAGGGGGCGGGAACTATGGCTACACCTTC CASSGTGGGNYGYTF
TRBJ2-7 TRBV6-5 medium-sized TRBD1 TGTGCCAGCAGTTACTCCCGGGACAGTCCCCACGAGCAGTACTTC CASSYSRDSPHEQYF
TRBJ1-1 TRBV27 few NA TGTGCCAGCAGTTTATTACAGGGTGAGGGCCAAGCTTTCTTT CASSLLQGEGQAFF
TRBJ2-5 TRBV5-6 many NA TGTGCCAGCAGAGACACTCACCAAGAGACCCAGTACTTC CASRDTHQETQYF
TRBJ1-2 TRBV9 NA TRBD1 TGTGCCAGCAGCGTAGAGGTGGGACAGGGTTATAATGGCTACACCTTC CASSVEVGQGYNGYTF
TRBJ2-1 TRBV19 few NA TGTGCCAGTAGGGGAGGAAGGGCGGCCTACAATGAGCAGTTCTTC CASRGGRAAYNEQFF
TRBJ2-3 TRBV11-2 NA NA TGTGCCAGTACACCAGCGCTCGGAGATACGCAGTATTTT CASTPALGDTQYF
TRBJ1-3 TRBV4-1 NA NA TGCGCCAGCAGCCAAACTAGAGGAAACACCATATATTTT CASSQTRGNTIYF
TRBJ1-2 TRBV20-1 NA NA TGCAGTGCGGACCTACGGAGCTATGGCTACACCTTC CSADLRSYGYTF
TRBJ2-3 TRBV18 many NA TGTGCCAGCTCACCACCGGTGGCAGATACGCAGTATTTT CASSPPVADTQYF
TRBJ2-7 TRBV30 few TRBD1 TGTGCCTGGAGTGTTCGGGACAGGGTCAACGAGCAGTACTTC CAWSVRDRVNEQYF
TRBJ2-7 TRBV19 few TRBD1 TGTGCCAGTAGAAGAGACAGGGGGAGCTACGAGCAGTACTTC CASRRDRGSYEQYF
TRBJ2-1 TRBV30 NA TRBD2 TGTGCCTGGAATCTCGCTAGCGGTTACAATGAGCAGTTCTTC CAWNLASGYNEQFF
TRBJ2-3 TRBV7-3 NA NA TGTGCCAGCACCTCGACGTGGGTACCCACAGATACGCAGTATTTT CASTSTWVPTDTQYF
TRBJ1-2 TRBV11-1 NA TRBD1 TGTGCCAGCAGCCCAACGATACCGGGACAGGGGGCGAATGGCTACACCTTC CASSPTIPGQGANGYTF
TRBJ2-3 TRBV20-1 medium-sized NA TGCAGTGCTAGAGATCTGGGGGGCCGGGCAGATACGCAGTATTTT CSARDLGGRADTQYF
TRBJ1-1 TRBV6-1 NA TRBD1 TGTGCCAGCAATCCGACAGGGTTCGACACTGAAGCTTTCTTT CASNPTGFDTEAFF
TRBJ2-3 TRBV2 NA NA TGTGCCAGCAGTCAGGGCCCCGATACGCAGTATTTT CASSQGPDTQYF
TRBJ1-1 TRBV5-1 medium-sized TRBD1 TGCGCCAGCAGTTTTCAGGGGGCGAACACTGAAGCTTTCTTT CASSFQGANTEAFF
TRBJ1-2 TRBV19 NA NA TGTGCCAGTAGTATTGATTGGGGGCAGAACTATGGCTACACCTTC CASSIDWGQNYGYTF
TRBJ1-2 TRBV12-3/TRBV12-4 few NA TGTGCCAGCTCTCTATCACCGTATGGCTACACCTTC CASSLSPYGYTF
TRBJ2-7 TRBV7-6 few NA TGTGCCAGCAGCTTAGACTCAGGGGGGAGCTCCTACGAGCAGTACTTC CASSLDSGGSSYEQYF
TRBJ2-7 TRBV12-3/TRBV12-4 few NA TGTGCCAGCACAGTAGGGGCCCTTGGCGAGCAGTACTTC CASTVGALGEQYF
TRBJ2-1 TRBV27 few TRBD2 TGTGCCAGCAGTCCCCTAGCGGGAGGGTACAATGAGCAGTTCTTC CASSPLAGGYNEQFF
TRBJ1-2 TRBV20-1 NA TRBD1 TGCAGTGCTAGGGGTGCTACAGGGGGCCTAGTATATGGCTACACCTTC CSARGATGGLVYGYTF
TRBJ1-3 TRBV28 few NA TGTGCCAGCAGTCCATCCAGTAGAGGCGCTGGAAACACCATATATTTT CASSPSSRGAGNTIYF
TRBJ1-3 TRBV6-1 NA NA TGTGCCAGCCGGGAGGACTCTGGAAACACCATATATTTT CASREDSGNTIYF